This T cell receptor beta chain comes out of a study of T cells in Graves' hyperthyroidism and ophthalmopathy. Study-wide results and caveats: Most clonotypes that expanded in the thyroid above 0.001 also showed up in blood.

What was amplified from RNA transcripts were TCR beta CDR3 regions. The HTBI primer set served for first-round RT-PCR of the TCR CDR3. TCRdb processed the multiplex PCR reads anew with MiXCR; each CDR3 protein has one entry. This table holds under 350,000 distinct CDR3 sequences, around 20% found once. Turning to this clonotype: No antigen is known for it.

CDR1 and CDR2 from the germline V gene are MGHRA and YSYEKL. The V and J ends lost 4 bases and 4 bases, in that order; junction bases with no gene match: 7. This CDR3 spans 14 amino acids. The receptor comes from a woman aged 45 to 65 with Graves' hyperthyroidism. Sequencing input: blood. The chain joins TRBV4-1 to TRBJ2-7; 7 bases are shared with TRBD1. CDR3 sequence: CASSPSAGGYEQYF. CDR3 DNA: TGCGCCAGCAGCCCCTCAGCAGGGGGATACGAGCAGTACTTC.